Listed below are T cell receptor beta chains from one sample, sequenced in a study of cytomegalovirus exposure and HLA in healthy donors. TCRdb's table, derived via immunoSEQ multiplex PCR, lists solely in-frame clones and lacks some. In the table there are 200,000 to 250,000 clones, about nine tenths of which are singletons. Sequenced input: PBMCs. These receptor sequences come from a woman between 18 and 29 years old in good health and CMV-seropositive. Each CDR3 is given with its conserved first and last residue. Fields, in order: clone size, D gene, J gene, V gene, CDR3 DNA, CDR3 protein. A D gene is named only where the DNA matches it firmly. The size of a clone is reported for some rows only, either as once, few or many, or as a class for expanded clones.

.	TRBD1	TRBJ1-1	TRBV25-1	TGTGCCAGCAGCCAAGGGGGCGGGTCTGAAGCTTTCTTT	CASSQGGGSEAFF
once	.	TRBJ1-4	TRBV11-3	TGTGCCAGCAGCCGGAACGTCGGGGAAAAACTGTTTTTT	CASSRNVGEKLFF
.	.	TRBJ2-7	TRBV4-1	TGCGCCAGCAGCCAAATCCCTGGGGCAGGTACGGGCGAGCAGTACTTC	CASSQIPGAGTGEQYF
.	TRBD1	TRBJ1-3	TRBV11-2	TGTGCCAGCAGCGAACAGGGGGCTGGAGGAAACACCATATATTTT	CASSEQGAGGNTIYF
.	.	TRBJ2-7	TRBV5-4	TGTGCCAGCAGCTTGGTTGGCGGAAGTTTTTCCTGGGAGCAGTACTTC	CASSLVGGSFSWEQYF
.	.	TRBJ1-5	TRBV7-8	TGTGCCAGCAGCCCGGGGGGGTTCGGACAGCCCCAGCATTTT	CASSPGGFGQPQHF
.	TRBD1	TRBJ1-1	TRBV28	TGTGCCAGCAGTTATGGGACAGGAGCTTTCACTGAAGCTTTCTTT	CASSYGTGAFTEAFF
.	TRBD1	TRBJ2-1	TRBV5-1	TGCGCCAGCAGCCTCGGGACAGGGTCTAATGAGCAGTTCTTC	CASSLGTGSNEQFF
once	.	TRBJ1-2	TRBV6-5	TGTGCCAGCAGTTACTCGGCTGGGGGGGGCTACACCTTC	CASSYSAGGGYTF
.	TRBD1	TRBJ1-5	TRBV19	TGTGCCAGTAGAGCCCCCAGGGGGACAGGGTACCAGCCCCAGCATTTT	CASRAPRGTGYQPQHF
.	.	TRBJ2-4	TRBV5-1	TGCGCCAGCAGCTTGTACGTGGCGGCGGAAAACATTCAGTACTTC	CASSLYVAAENIQYF
.	TRBD1	TRBJ1-5	TRBV7-2	TGTGCCAGCAGCTTAGGGACAGGGAAAGATCAGCCCCAGCATTTT	CASSLGTGKDQPQHF
.	.	TRBJ2-1	TRBV11-2	TGTGCCAGCAGCTACTCCAGGGGTAATGAGCAGTTCTTC	CASSYSRGNEQFF
.	TRBD2	TRBJ2-1	TRBV6-5	TGTGCCAGCAGGCCGGGACTAGATCTCTACAATGAGCAGTTCTTC	CASRPGLDLYNEQFF
once	TRBD1	TRBJ1-1	TRBV5-1	TGCGCCAGCAGCTACACGCTACAGGGGAAGAACACTGAAGCTTTCTTT	CASSYTLQGKNTEAFF
.	.	TRBJ1-1	TRBV6-5	TGTGCCAGCGCCTCCAGGGGAAACACTGAAGCTTTCTTT	CASASRGNTEAFF
.	TRBD2	TRBJ2-2	TRBV7-8	TGTGCCAGCAGGACTAAGTTAGCGGGAGGGCCCACCGGGGAGCTGTTTTTT	CASRTKLAGGPTGELFF
few	TRBD1	TRBJ2-7	TRBV19	TGTGCCAGTAGCTGGGGACAGAAGCAGTACTTC	CASSWGQKQYF
.	.	TRBJ2-7	TRBV21-1	TGTGCCAGCAGCCCAAAAGTCCAGCGGGAGGAGGACGAGCAGTACTTC	CASSPKVQREEDEQYF
.	TRBD1	TRBJ1-4	TRBV7-2	TGTGCCAGCAGCTGGACCTTGGACAGGGTGTACCTTGAAAAACTGTTTTTT	CASSWTLDRVYLEKLFF
once	.	TRBJ2-5	TRBV11-1	TGTGCCAGCAGCTTAGGGGTAGCCGGGGAGACCCAGTACTTC	CASSLGVAGETQYF
.	.	TRBJ1-3	TRBV28	TGTGCCAGCAGTTTATTATCCCCCGGAAACACCATATATTTT	CASSLLSPGNTIYF
.	.	TRBJ1-4	TRBV18	TGTGCCAGCTCTCTTCGACAGGACGGTGAAAAACTGTTTTTT	CASSLRQDGEKLFF
.	.	TRBJ1-4	TRBV6-1	TGTGCCAGCAGTGAATCGATTACAGGGACTGAAAAACTGTTTTTT	CASSESITGTEKLFF
few	TRBD1	TRBJ1-1	TRBV5-1	TGCGCCAGCAGCTATGGACAGGGGGGTATGGACACTGAAGCTTTCTTT	CASSYGQGGMDTEAFF
.	.	TRBJ1-5	TRBV2	TGTGCCAGCAGTGAAGTTGGGGCAGATAGCAATCAGCCCCAGCATTTT	CASSEVGADSNQPQHF
.	TRBD2	TRBJ2-1	TRBV4-1	TGCGCCAGCAGCCCCAGCGGGAGTCCCTACAATGAGCAGTTCTTC	CASSPSGSPYNEQFF
.	TRBD1	TRBJ1-1	TRBV29-1	TGCAGCGTCGGATACAGGGGGGATAGCACTGAAGCTTTCTTT	CSVGYRGDSTEAFF
.	TRBD1	TRBJ1-1	TRBV9	TGTGCCAGCAGCCCCCGGGAGGGGGCCTCGAACACTGAAGCTTTCTTT	CASSPREGASNTEAFF
.	TRBD1	TRBJ2-1	TRBV5-1	TGCGCCAGCAGCCGTTACAGGGGTAATGAGCAGTTCTTC	CASSRYRGNEQFF
.	TRBD2	TRBJ2-7	TRBV7-9	TGTGCCAGCAGCACGGCTAGCGGGGGATTTCAAGAGCAGTACTTC	CASSTASGGFQEQYF
.	.	TRBJ1-2	TRBV5-6	TGTGCCAGCAGCCCGGTCGAGAGAAACTATGGCTACACCTTC	CASSPVERNYGYTF
.	TRBD1	TRBJ1-2	TRBV5-6	TGTGCCAGCAGCTCCGTTGGTGGACAGGGGGCGGCCTATGGCTACACCTTC	CASSSVGGQGAAYGYTF